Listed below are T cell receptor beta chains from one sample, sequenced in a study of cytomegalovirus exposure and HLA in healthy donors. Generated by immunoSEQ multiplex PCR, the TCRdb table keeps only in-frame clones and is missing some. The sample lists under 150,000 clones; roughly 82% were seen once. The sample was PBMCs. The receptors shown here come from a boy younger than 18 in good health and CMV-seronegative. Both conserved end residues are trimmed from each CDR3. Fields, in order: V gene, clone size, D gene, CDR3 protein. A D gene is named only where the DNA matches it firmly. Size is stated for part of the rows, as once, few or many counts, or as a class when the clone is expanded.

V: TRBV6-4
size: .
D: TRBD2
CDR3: ASSLLAGGLNEQF

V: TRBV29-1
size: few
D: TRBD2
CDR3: SVEVAGSGLDEQF

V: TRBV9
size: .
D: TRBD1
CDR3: ASSVVGGLTEAF

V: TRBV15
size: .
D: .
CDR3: ATSREAGRTGELF

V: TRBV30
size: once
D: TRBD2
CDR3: ASTDSYRGEHNEQF

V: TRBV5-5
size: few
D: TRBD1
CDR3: ASSQRQGTTYEQY

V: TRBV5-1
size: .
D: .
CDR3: ASSLVVGSEKLF

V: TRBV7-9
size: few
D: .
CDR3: ASSLTSNFGGAF

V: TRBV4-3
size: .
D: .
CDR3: ASSLDLSKETQY

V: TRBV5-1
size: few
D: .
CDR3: ASSESDYYEQY

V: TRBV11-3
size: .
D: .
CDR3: ATGLSYNEQF

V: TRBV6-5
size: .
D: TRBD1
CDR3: ASTTGTAYEQY

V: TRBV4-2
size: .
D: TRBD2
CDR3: ASSQDLTSGSYEQY